What follows are 23 T cell receptor beta chains derived from one specimen sequenced in a study of T cells in Graves' hyperthyroidism and ophthalmopathy. RNA transcripts were the template for amplifying TCR beta CDR3 regions. During a first-round RT-PCR of the TCR CDR3, the HTBI primer set was used. TCRdb itself ran the multiplex PCR reads through MiXCR, one entry per CDR3 protein. The sample carries about 380,000 distinct CDR3 sequences, about 15% recorded once. The sample taken for sequencing was blood. The receptors were sampled from a woman aged 60-75 years with Graves' hyperthyroidism.

This clonotype occurred many times. This sequence joins TRBV2 and TRBJ2-7; TRBD2 agrees at 10 bases. V gave up 6 bases and J gave up 7 bases; unmatched junction bases: 15. This CDR3 contains 16 residues. Looked up from germline, CDR1 is SNHLY and CDR2 is FYNNEI. The CDR3 loop reads CASRAGLAGVLGEQYF. The DNA of the CDR3 is TGTGCCAGCAGGGCGGGGCTAGCGGGAGTCTTGGGAGAGCAGTACTTC.

For this clonotype: This clone may be a read error of a much larger clone one base away. The chain combines TRBV6-2 or TRBV6-3 with TRBJ2-7, with 8 bases that match TRBD1. Germline CDR1 MNHEY, CDR2 SVGEGT. V lost 8 bases and J lost 7; bases outside the gene matches: 16. This CDR3 has 15 residues. CDR3 amino acids: CASATGGQKWEEQYF. The CDR3 nucleotides read TGTGCCAGCGCTACAGGGGGACAAAAGTGGGAAGAGCAGTACTTC.

Of note for this clonotype: Possible read error: a much larger clone is one base away. The V gene is TRBV15, the J gene TRBJ2-7; TRBD2 matches 9 bases. The better agreement between TRBJ2-1 and the DNA end casts doubt on the J call. Germline lookup yields CDR1 LNHNV and CDR2 YYDKDF (reference sequence). CDR3 length equals 15 residues. CDR3 region: CATSRELAGSYEQFF. In DNA form, the CDR3 reads TGTGCCACCAGCAGAGAACTAGCGGGTTCCTACGAGCAGTTCTTC.

The chain employs TRBV7-9 and TRBJ2-1, with 12 bases identical to TRBD2. Germline V CDR1 and CDR2: SEHNR, FQNEAQ (reference sequence). V lost 1 base, J lost 4 bases, and 8 bases stayed unmatched. The CDR3 sequence is 18 residues long. Written as DNA, the CDR3 is TGTGCCAGCAGCTTAGGACTAGCGGGAGAGCAACGGTACAATGAGCAGTTCTTC. Its protein product is CASSLGLAGEQRYNEQFF. Filled out from reference TRBV7-9 and TRBJ2-1, the complete variable domain reads DTGVSQNPRHKITKRGQNVTFRCDPISEHNRLYWYRQTLGQGPEFLTYFQNEAQLEKSRLLSDRFSAERPKGSFSTLEIQRTEQGDSAMYLCASSLGLAGEQRYNEQFFGPGTRLTVL.

The sample holds many counts of this clonotype. The V call is TRBV11-2, the J call TRBJ2-1; the D call may be TRBD1 or TRBD2 (6 bases each). Germline V gene data show CDR1 as SGHAT and CDR2 as FQNNGV. This CDR3 region has 13 residues. V lost 4 bases to trimming and J lost 7 bases, with 11 bases between them. The chain's CDR3 is CASSSLGGNEQFF. CDR3 nucleotide sequence: TGTGCCAGCAGCTCCTTAGGGGGGAATGAGCAGTTCTTC.

Comment on this clonotype: A read error may explain this, as a much larger clone is one base away. A read error is likely, as this CDR3 ends without the conserved phenylalanine or tryptophan. J is TRBJ2-5 and V is TRBV27, with 7 bases lining up with TRBD2. V was clipped by 6 bases and J by 1 base; unmatched bases: 5. The CDR3 loop spans 14 amino acids. Germline CDR1 MNHEY, CDR2 SMNVEV (reference sequence). The CDR3 DNA follows: TGTGCCAGCAGCATGGGACTAACCCAAGAGACCCAGTACTCC. It codes for CASSMGLTQETQYS.

Many counts were recorded for this clonotype. The chain joins TRBV7-3 to TRBJ1-1, with D hard to call. CDR3 length: 13 amino acids. Germline V gene lookup returns CDR1 SGHTA and CDR2 FQGTGA. Trimming took off 10 bases at V and 3 bases at J, with 15 bases between the two ends. This CDR3 reads CATKSGRHTEAFF. In DNA, the CDR3 is TGTGCCACCAAGAGCGGGAGGCACACTGAAGCTTTCTTT.

This clonotype was detected ten times or more. This chain joins TRBV2 and TRBJ2-5; the D is unclear. The V gene's germline CDR1 is SNHLY and CDR2 FYNNEI. V lost 6 bases, J lost 1 base, and 6 bases lay in between. The CDR3 consists of 12 residues. CDR3 DNA sequence: TGTGCCAGCAGGGTCTTCCAAGAGACCCAGTACTTC. It is translated as CASRVFQETQYF.

In its sample, this clonotype was seen many times. The V and J genes are TRBV5-1 and TRBJ2-1; TRBD2 matches at 15 bases. Germline CDR1 and CDR2: SGHRS and YFSETQ. With V trimmed by 4 bases and J by 0 bases, 8 bases remained unmatched. The CDR3 is 19 amino acids. DNA for the CDR3: TGCGCCAGCAGCAGGGGACTAGCGGGAGGAATCAGCTCCTACAATGAGCAGTTCTTC. This encodes CASSRGLAGGISSYNEQFF.

This clonotype was counted between two and nine times. The V call is TRBV5-6, the J call TRBJ2-7; D is unclear. Germline CDR1 and CDR2: SGHDT and YYEEEE. V was trimmed by 4 bases and J by 6 bases, leaving 14 bases between them. There are 13 residues in the CDR3. CDR3 sequence (DNA): TGTGCCAGCAGCCCGGGCTTTCGATCCGAGCAGTACTTC. Its translation is CASSPGFRSEQYF. Using reference TRBV5-6 and TRBJ2-7 for the parts outside the CDR3, the full variable domain is DAGVTQSPTHLIKTRGQQVTLRCSPKSGHDTVSWYQQALGQGPQFIFQYYEEEERQRGNFPDRFSGHQFPNYSSELNVNALLLGDSALYLCASSPGFRSEQYFGPGTRLTVT.

This clonotype was observed at least ten times. The chain has TRBV12-3 or TRBV12-4 and TRBJ2-3; weak D call: TRBD1 (5 bases). Trimming took 7 bases from V and 4 from J, leaving 12 bases between them. The CDR3 has 13 amino acids. The CDR3 region has the DNA TGTGCCAGCACGGGCAGGGCGGCAGATACGCAGTATTTT. Its protein product is CASTGRAADTQYF.

This clonotype was observed at least ten times. The CDR3 bases are TGTGCCAGCAGTTACGACCCTAGCGGGAGGGCCACCGGGGAGCTGTTTTTT. Protein product: CASSYDPSGRATGELFF. The chain combines TRBV6-6 with TRBJ2-2, with 12 nucleotides matching TRBD2. There are 17 residues in the CDR3. V lost 2 bases to trimming and J lost 4 bases; unmatched junction nucleotides: 5. CDR1 is MNHNY, CDR2 SVGAGI, per germline (reference sequence).

This clonotype was detected many times. The gene calls are TRBV5-1 and TRBJ1-1, with 8 bases matching TRBD1. This CDR3 has 14 residues. Germline-derived CDR1 and CDR2 are SGHRS and YFSETQ. Losses at the gene ends were 5 bases for V and 1 base for J; bases not matched to a gene: 4. CDR3 sequence (DNA): TGCGCCAGCAGTGGACAGGGTGAGAACACTGAAGCTTTCTTT. This translates into CASSGQGENTEAFF.

This clonotype occurred many times. V usage is TRBV28 and J usage is TRBJ2-3; D may be TRBD2 (6 bases). There are 12 residues in the CDR3. CDR1 and CDR2 (germline): MDHEN, SYDVKM. The V and J ends lost 6 bases and 6 bases respectively, with 10 bases between them. The CDR3 loop is CASSPRGDTQYF. The CDR3 nucleotides read TGTGCCAGCAGCCCACGGGGGGATACGCAGTATTTT.

This clonotype has ten or more counts. V gene TRBV2 combines with J gene TRBJ1-1, with unresolved D. The CDR3 has 13 residues. The germline V gene encodes CDR1 SNHLY and CDR2 FYNNEI. The V gene lost 1 base and the J gene lost 1 base, with 4 bases spanning the gap. CDR3 nucleotides: TGTGCCAGCAGTGAAGATAGGAACACTGAAGCTTTCTTT. It yields the protein CASSEDRNTEAFF.

This clonotype was counted at least ten times. The rearrangement links TRBV6-5 to TRBJ2-3; 9 bases are a match to TRBD2. This CDR3 has 15 residues. Germline CDR1 and CDR2: MNHEY and SVGAGI. Losses at the gene ends were 2 bases for V and 1 base for J; bases not matched to a gene: 1. CDR3 nucleotides: TGTGCCAGCAGTTACCCTAGCGGGGGCACAGATACGCAGTATTTT. Amino acid sequence: CASSYPSGGTDTQYF.

This clonotype was seen at least ten times. The chain links TRBV7-9 to TRBJ2-1; 10 bases line up with TRBD2. Germline V gives CDR1 SEHNR, CDR2 FQNEAQ (reference sequence). The CDR3 is 15 residues long. J lost 9 bases, V lost 1 base, and 6 bases had no gene match. CDR3 DNA: TGTGCCAGCAGCTTAGGGCTAGCGGGAGAGGTTGAGCAGTTCTTC. Its translation: CASSLGLAGEVEQFF.

Ten or more counts support this clonotype. This chain joins TRBV2 and TRBJ1-5; D is possibly TRBD1 (5 bases). This CDR3 contains 14 residues. Trimming took 3 bases from V and 6 from J, leaving 12 bases between them. The germline CDR1 and CDR2 sequences are SNHLY and FYNNEI. Written as DNA, the CDR3 is TGTGCCAGCAGTGACGGGGGTTGGGGTCAGCCCCAGCATTTT. The encoded protein is CASSDGGWGQPQHF. Drawing the rest from reference TRBV2 and TRBJ1-5, the complete variable domain is EPEVTQTPSHQVTQMGQEVILRCVPISNHLYFYWYRQILGQKVEFLVSFYNNEISEKSEIFDDQFSVERPDGSNFTLKIRSTKLEDSAMYFCASSDGGWGQPQHFGDGTRLSIL.

This clonotype was detected a few times. The rearrangement joins TRBV19 to TRBJ1-5; a possible D gene is TRBD1 (6 bases). From germline, CDR1 is LNHDA and CDR2 SQIVND (reference sequence). V lost 5 bases to trimming and J lost 3 bases, with 14 bases between them. This CDR3 spans 15 amino acids. For the CDR3, the DNA is TGTGCCAGTAGTTACGACGGGACATCCAATCAGCCCCAGCATTTT. Encoded protein: CASSYDGTSNQPQHF.

This clonotype was counted at least ten times. The CDR3 nucleotides read TGTGCCAGCAGTTTCCCGGCGGTCGATATTTCGACGAACACCGGGGAGCTGTTTTTT. Residues: CASSFPAVDISTNTGELFF. This chain joins TRBV6-2 or TRBV6-3 and TRBJ2-2; unclear D gene. The germline CDR1 and CDR2 sequences are MNHEY and SVGEGT. The CDR3 totals 19 residues. Trimming took 4 bases from V and 0 from J, leaving 21 bases between them.

Remarks on this clonotype: A much larger clone lies one base from this, so it may be a read error. The J gene is TRBJ2-3, the V gene TRBV12-3 or TRBV12-4; 11 bases match TRBD2. This CDR3 has 16 residues. Trimming cost V 6 bases and J 2 bases; bases outside gene matches: 7. CDR3 loop: CASSQTSGGPTDTQYF. The CDR3 DNA reads as TGTGCCAGCAGCCAAACTAGCGGGGGACCCACAGATACGCAGTATTTT.

In its sample, this clonotype was seen many times. The V and J genes are TRBV5-5 and TRBJ1-2; weak D call: TRBD1 (5 bases). The CDR3 is 14 residues long. CDR1 and CDR2 from the germline V gene are SGHKS and YYEKEE (reference sequence). The V gene lost 1 base and the J gene lost 4 bases, with 11 bases spanning the gap. Here the CDR3 reads CASSLQGGPYGYTF. The CDR3 DNA is TGTGCCAGCAGCTTGCAGGGAGGTCCCTATGGCTACACCTTC.

This clonotype has just a few counts. A read error may explain this, as a much larger clone is one base away. The chain's CDR3 is CSPIPGLYNGQYF. The CDR3 bases are TGCAGTCCGATTCCGGGACTATACAACGGGCAGTACTTC. The chain carries TRBV20-1 and TRBJ2-7, with 7 nucleotides matching TRBD2. CDR3 length: 13 residues. Losses at the gene ends were 8 bases for V and 9 bases for J; bases not matched to a gene: 16. Germline V CDR1 and CDR2: DFQATT, SNEGSKA (reference sequence).